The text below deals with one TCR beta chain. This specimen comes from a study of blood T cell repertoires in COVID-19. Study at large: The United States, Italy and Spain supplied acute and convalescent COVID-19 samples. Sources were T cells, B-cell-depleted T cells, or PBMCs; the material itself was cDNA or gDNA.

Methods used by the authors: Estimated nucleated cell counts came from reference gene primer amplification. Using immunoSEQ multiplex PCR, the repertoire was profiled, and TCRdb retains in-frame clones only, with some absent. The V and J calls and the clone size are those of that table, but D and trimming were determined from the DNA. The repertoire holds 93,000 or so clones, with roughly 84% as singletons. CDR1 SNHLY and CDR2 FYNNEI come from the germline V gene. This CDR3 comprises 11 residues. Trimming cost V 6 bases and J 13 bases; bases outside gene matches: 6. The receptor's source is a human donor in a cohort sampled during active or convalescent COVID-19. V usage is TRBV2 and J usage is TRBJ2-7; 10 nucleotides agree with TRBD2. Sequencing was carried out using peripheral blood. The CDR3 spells CASSTKRGGYF. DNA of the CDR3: TGTGCCAGCAGCACGAAGCGGGGGGGATACTTC. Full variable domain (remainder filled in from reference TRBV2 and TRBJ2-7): EPEVTQTPSHQVTQMGQEVILRCVPISNHLYFYWYRQILGQKVEFLVSFYNNEISEKSEIFDDQFSVERPDGSNFTLKIRSTKLEDSAMYFCASSTKRGGYFGPGTRLTVT.